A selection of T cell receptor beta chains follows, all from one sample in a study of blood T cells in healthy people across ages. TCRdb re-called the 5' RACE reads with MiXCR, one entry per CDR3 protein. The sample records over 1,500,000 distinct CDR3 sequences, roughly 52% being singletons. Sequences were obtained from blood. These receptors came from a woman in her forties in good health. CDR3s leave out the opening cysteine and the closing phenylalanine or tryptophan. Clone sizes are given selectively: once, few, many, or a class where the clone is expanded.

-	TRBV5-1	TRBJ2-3	ASSRRVAGSTDTQY
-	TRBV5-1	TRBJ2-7	ASSPGGTDTYEQY
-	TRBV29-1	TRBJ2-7	SVEGGTGSGSYEQY
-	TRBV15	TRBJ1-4	ATSVAARRPTNEKLF
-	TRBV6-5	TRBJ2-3	ASSYRVGTETQY
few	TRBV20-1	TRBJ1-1	SAGQNTEAF
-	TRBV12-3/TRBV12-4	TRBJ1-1	ASSPQAGPNTEAF
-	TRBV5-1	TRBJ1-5	ASSLTGIGNQPRH
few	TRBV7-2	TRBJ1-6	ASSLVGQSSYNSPLH
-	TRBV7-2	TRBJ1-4	ASSLDTSKVEKLF
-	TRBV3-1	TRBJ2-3	ASSHLGGTRADTQY
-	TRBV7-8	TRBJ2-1	ASSWGEGTQF
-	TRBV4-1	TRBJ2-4	ASSQDHPGSANIQY
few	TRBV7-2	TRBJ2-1	ASSLAELNEQF
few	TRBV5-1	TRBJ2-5	ASTDPRREETQY
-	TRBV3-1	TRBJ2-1	ASSLVPSGTSAFSYNEQF
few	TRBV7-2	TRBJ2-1	ASSLKRSYNEQF
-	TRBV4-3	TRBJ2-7	ASSQESSGSGYEQY
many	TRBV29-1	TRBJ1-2	SVWRQNYGYT
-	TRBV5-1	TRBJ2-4	ASSPGGWGERGGNIQY
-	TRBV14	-	ASSRLAGRGEQY
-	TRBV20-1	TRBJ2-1	SARLAQDEQF
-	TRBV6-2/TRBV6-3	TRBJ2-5	ASSSFGGATRETQY
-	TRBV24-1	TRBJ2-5	ATSDPGQGMETQY
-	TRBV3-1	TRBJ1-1	ASSQDPSFEAF
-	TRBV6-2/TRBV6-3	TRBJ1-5	ASSSALSNQPQH
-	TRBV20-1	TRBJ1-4	SAGQGAGEKLF
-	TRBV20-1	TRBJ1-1	SSRRQERNTEAF
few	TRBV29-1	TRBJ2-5	SVAPWTGKETQY
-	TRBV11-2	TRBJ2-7	ASSFSPGGSYEQY
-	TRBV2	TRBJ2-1	ASGISEQF
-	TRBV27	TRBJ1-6	ASSFGPGSPLH
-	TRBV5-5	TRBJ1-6	ASSVGDSSPLH
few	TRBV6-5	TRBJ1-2	ASSYSRGQGGGYT
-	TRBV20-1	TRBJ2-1	SAQLGQGFSYNEQF
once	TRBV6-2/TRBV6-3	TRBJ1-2	ASRDDSIYGYT
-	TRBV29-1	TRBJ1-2	SAQGQGYDYT
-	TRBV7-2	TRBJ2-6	ASSLSPGGISGANVLT
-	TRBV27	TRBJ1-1	ASSLGTGHRKAF
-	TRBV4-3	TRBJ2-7	ASSQEVTREQY
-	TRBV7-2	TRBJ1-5	ASSRTGVAGNQPQH
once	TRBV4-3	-	ASSQDTGLGNIQY
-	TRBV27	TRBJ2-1	ASSPSPGMDNEQF
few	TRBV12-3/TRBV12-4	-	ASSLGAWDEQY